These T cell receptor beta chains were read from a single sample in a study of T cell responses to AZD1222 COVID-19 vaccine. Profiling relied on immunoSEQ multiplex PCR, and the TCRdb table lists in-frame clones only, not all of them. The sample includes roughly 80,000 clones, approximately 90% of them seen just once. Material: peripheral blood, obtained 28 days after the second AZD1222 dose. All receptors come from an adult who received the AZD1222 COVID-19 vaccine. The CDR3 runs from the conserved cysteine through the conserved F or W. Fields, in order: clone size, J gene, D gene, V gene, CDR3 protein, CDR3 DNA. The D gene is left open where the match is weak. Rows give clone size only sometimes, using once, few, many, or a class for an expanded clone.

once | TRBJ1-4 | - | TRBV19 | CASSLSWVDEKLFF | TGTGCCAGTAGTTTGTCATGGGTGGATGAAAAACTGTTTTTT
few | TRBJ2-1 | - | TRBV10-1 | CASSATGDPYNEQFF | TGCGCCAGCAGTGCGACGGGGGACCCCTACAATGAGCAGTTCTTC
- | TRBJ1-5 | - | TRBV7-9 | CASSQSEGYWQPQHF | TGTGCCAGCAGCCAATCCGAGGGTTATTGGCAGCCCCAGCATTTT
once | TRBJ2-2 | - | TRBV4-2 | CASSQDGGGATGELFF | TGTGCCAGCAGCCAAGATGGTGGGGGTGCCACCGGGGAGCTGTTTTTT
- | TRBJ1-5 | - | TRBV19 | CASSIQLRFNQPQHF | TGTGCCAGTAGTATCCAGCTCAGGTTTAATCAGCCCCAGCATTTT
- | TRBJ2-5 | - | TRBV18 | CASSPPAQETQYF | TGTGCCAGCTCACCACCGGCACAAGAGACCCAGTACTTC
- | TRBJ2-7 | - | TRBV10-3 | CATGWGFNEQYF | TGTGCCACCGGGTGGGGGTTCAACGAGCAGTACTTC
- | TRBJ2-3 | TRBD2 | TRBV3-1/TRBV3-2 | CASSKTRGGHTQYF | TGTGCCAGCAGCAAAACTAGGGGAGGGCATACGCAGTATTTT
- | TRBJ2-1 | TRBD2 | TRBV14 | CASSQVRVSWAGGQVNEQFF | TGTGCCAGCAGCCAAGTGAGGGTCTCGTGGGCGGGAGGGCAGGTCAATGAGCAGTTCTTC
- | TRBJ2-2 | - | TRBV6-4 | CASSDGEQGWTGELFF | TGTGCCAGCAGTGATGGGGAACAGGGTTGGACCGGGGAGCTGTTTTTT
- | TRBJ1-3 | - | TRBV6-2/TRBV6-3 | CASSFSVRSIYF | TGTGCCAGCAGTTTCAGTGTTCGGAGTATATATTTT
- | TRBJ2-5 | TRBD1 | TRBV19 | CASSPGTVQETQYF | TGTGCCAGTAGCCCCGGGACAGTCCAAGAGACCCAGTACTTC
- | TRBJ1-5 | - | TRBV7-9 | CASSLGGGAQEYQPQHF | TGTGCCAGCAGCTTAGGGGGTGGCGCCCAAGAATATCAGCCCCAGCATTTT
- | TRBJ2-5 | - | TRBV30 | CAWSVEALWETQYF | TGTGCCTGGAGTGTAGAAGCCCTCTGGGAGACCCAGTACTTC
- | TRBJ1-5 | TRBD1 | TRBV10-3 | CAISEGPGGNQPQHF | TGTGCCATCAGTGAGGGGCCAGGGGGAAATCAGCCCCAGCATTTT
- | TRBJ1-2 | - | TRBV19 | CATNGRPGDGYTF | TGTGCCACCAATGGGCGTCCCGGCGATGGCTACACCTTC
few | TRBJ1-5 | - | TRBV5-1 | CASSLGVGNQPQHF | TGCGCCAGCAGCTTAGGTGTGGGCAATCAGCCCCAGCATTTT